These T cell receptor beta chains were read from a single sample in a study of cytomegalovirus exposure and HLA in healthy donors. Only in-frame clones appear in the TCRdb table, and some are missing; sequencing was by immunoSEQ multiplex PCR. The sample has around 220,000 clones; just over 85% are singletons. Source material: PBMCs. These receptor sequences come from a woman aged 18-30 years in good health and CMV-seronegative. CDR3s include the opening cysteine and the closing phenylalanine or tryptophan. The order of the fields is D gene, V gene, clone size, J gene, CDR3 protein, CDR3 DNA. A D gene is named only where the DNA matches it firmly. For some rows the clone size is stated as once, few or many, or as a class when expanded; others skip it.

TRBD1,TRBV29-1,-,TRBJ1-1,CSVDGRGLPLSTNTEAFF,TGCAGCGTTGACGGCAGGGGGCTCCCCCTGTCCACGAACACTGAAGCTTTCTTT
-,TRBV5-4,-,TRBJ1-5,CASSFGPPGGNQPQHF,TGTGCCAGCAGCTTCGGACCGCCGGGGGGCAATCAGCCCCAGCATTTT
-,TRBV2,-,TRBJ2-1,CASALGLSSYNEQFF,TGTGCCAGTGCCCTGGGGCTCAGCTCCTACAATGAGCAGTTCTTC
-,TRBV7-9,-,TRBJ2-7,CASSLTGPYEQYF,TGTGCCAGCAGCTTAACAGGACCCTACGAGCAGTACTTC
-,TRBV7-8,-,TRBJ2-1,CASSFLIGSQTYNEQFF,TGTGCCAGCAGCTTCCTGATCGGGAGTCAAACCTACAATGAGCAGTTCTTC
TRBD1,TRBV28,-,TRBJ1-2,CASMTAGGRDGYTF,TGTGCCAGCATGACGGCAGGGGGGCGGGATGGCTACACCTTC
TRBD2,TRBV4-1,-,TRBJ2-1,CASSQLAGGNLYNEQFF,TGCGCCAGCAGCCAACTAGCGGGAGGGAATCTCTACAATGAGCAGTTCTTC
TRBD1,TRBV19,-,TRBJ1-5,CASSTDRGGRQPQHF,TGTGCCAGTAGTACGGACAGGGGGGGTCGACAGCCCCAGCATTTT
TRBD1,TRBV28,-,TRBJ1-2,CASSSSDRDGYTF,TGTGCCAGCAGTTCCTCGGACAGGGATGGCTACACCTTC
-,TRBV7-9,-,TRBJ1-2,CASSLGAGDKYGYTF,TGTGCCAGCAGCTTGGGTGCAGGGGATAAGTATGGCTACACCTTC
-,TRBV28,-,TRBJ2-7,CASSYLTYEQYF,TGTGCCAGCAGTTACTTGACCTACGAGCAGTACTTC
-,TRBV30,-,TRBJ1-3,CAWNSQVSGNTIYF,TGTGCCTGGAACAGCCAAGTCTCTGGAAACACCATATATTTT
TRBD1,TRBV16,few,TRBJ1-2,CASSRLEGAEGYTF,TGTGCCAGCAGCCGGTTGGAGGGGGCCGAAGGCTACACCTTC
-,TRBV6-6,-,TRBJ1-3,CASSYSERGNTIYF,TGTGCCAGCAGTTACTCGGAGAGGGGAAACACCATATATTTT
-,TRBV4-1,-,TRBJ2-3,CASSPGSTDTQYF,TGCGCCAGCAGCCCGGGGAGCACAGATACGCAGTATTTT
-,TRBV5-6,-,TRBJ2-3,CASSLLSTDTQYF,TGTGCCAGCAGCTTGTTGTCTACAGATACGCAGTATTTT
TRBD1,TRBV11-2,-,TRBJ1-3,CASSWDRFSGNTIYF,TGTGCCAGCAGCTGGGACAGGTTCTCTGGAAACACCATATATTTT
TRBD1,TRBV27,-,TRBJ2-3,CASSYHRGRDRDTQYF,TGTGCCAGCAGTTACCACAGGGGGCGCGATCGCGATACGCAGTATTTT
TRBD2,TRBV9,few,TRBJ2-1,CASGGLAGGLDEQFF,TGTGCCAGTGGGGGACTAGCGGGAGGTTTGGATGAGCAGTTCTTC
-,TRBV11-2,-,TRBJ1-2,CASTHGGGGYTF,TGTGCCAGCACCCACGGGGGGGGAGGCTACACCTTC
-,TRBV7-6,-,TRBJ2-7,CASSLKGGAYEQYF,TGTGCCAGCAGCCTGAAGGGGGGGGCCTACGAGCAGTACTTC
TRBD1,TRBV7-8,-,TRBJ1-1,CASSWGQVNTEAFF,TGTGCCAGCAGCTGGGGACAGGTGAACACTGAAGCTTTCTTT
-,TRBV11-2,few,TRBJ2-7,CASSYGGVRDEQYF,TGTGCCAGCAGCTACGGTGGTGTGCGTGACGAGCAGTACTTC
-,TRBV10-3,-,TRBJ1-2,CAISDYRDTYGYTF,TGTGCCATCAGTGATTACAGGGATACCTATGGCTACACCTTC
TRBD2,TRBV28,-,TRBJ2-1,CASSPPRGEGDEQFF,TGTGCCAGCAGTCCCCCCCGGGGGGAGGGCGATGAGCAGTTCTTC
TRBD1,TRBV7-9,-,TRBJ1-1,CASSPGDRTNTEAFF,TGTGCCAGCAGCCCTGGGGACAGGACCAACACTGAAGCTTTCTTT
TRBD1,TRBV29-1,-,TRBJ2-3,CSMVGQGRLGTQYF,TGCAGCATGGTTGGACAGGGGCGATTAGGGACGCAGTATTTT
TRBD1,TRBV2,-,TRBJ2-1,CASSGPLKRDSSYNEQFF,TGTGCCAGCAGCGGCCCACTTAAACGGGACAGCTCCTACAATGAGCAGTTCTTC
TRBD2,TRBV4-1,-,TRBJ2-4,CASSEGVAGGPRGMYIQYF,TGCGCCAGCAGCGAAGGCGTAGCGGGAGGGCCCCGGGGAATGTACATTCAGTACTTC
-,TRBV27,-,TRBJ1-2,CASSRGTQYGYTF,TGTGCCAGCAGCCGAGGGACACAGTATGGCTACACCTTC
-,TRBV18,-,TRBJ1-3,CASSPPAPSSGNTIYF,TGTGCCAGCTCACCACCGGCCCCCAGCTCTGGAAACACCATATATTTT
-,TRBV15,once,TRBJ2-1,CATSSIDRFYEQFF,TGTGCCACCAGCAGCATCGACAGGTTCTATGAGCAGTTCTTC
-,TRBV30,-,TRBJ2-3,CAWVRRADRTDTQYF,TGTGCCTGGGTCAGGAGGGCAGACCGCACAGATACGCAGTATTTT
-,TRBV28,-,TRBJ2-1,CASSPLASSYNEQFF,TGTGCCAGCAGTCCTCTAGCCTCCTCCTACAATGAGCAGTTCTTC
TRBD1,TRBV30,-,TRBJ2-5,CAWSKTRQGQETQYF,TGTGCCTGGAGTAAGACCCGACAGGGTCAAGAGACCCAGTACTTC
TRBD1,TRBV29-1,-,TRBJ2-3,CSVEGDRGRGTDTQYF,TGCAGCGTTGAAGGGGACAGGGGGCGAGGCACAGATACGCAGTATTTT
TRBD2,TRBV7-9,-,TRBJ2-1,CASSLRLAGDNEQFF,TGTGCCAGCAGCTTACGACTAGCGGGAGACAATGAGCAGTTCTTC
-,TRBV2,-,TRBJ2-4,CASSEGRIGGEWLAKNIQYF,TGTGCCAGCAGTGAAGGGAGAATTGGTGGAGAGTGGTTAGCCAAAAACATTCAGTACTTC
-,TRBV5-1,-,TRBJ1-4,CASSLQGRTDEKLFF,TGCGCCAGCAGCTTGCAGGGTAGGACAGACGAAAAACTGTTTTTT
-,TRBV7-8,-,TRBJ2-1,CASSLGGTKRDYNEQFF,TGTGCCAGCAGCTTAGGGGGGACAAAGCGGGATTACAATGAGCAGTTCTTC
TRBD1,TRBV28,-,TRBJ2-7,CASSLPTGRYEQYF,TGTGCCAGCAGTTTGCCGACAGGGAGATACGAGCAGTACTTC
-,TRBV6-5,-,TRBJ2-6,CASTTVSGANVLTF,TGTGCCAGCACCACAGTCTCTGGGGCCAACGTCCTGACTTTC
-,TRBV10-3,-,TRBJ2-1,CAARGGSEQFF,TGTGCCGCCAGAGGGGGAAGTGAGCAGTTCTTC
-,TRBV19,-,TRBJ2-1,CASSIVGGVGASSSYNEQFF,TGTGCCAGTAGTATCGTGGGGGGTGTCGGGGCCAGTTCCTCCTACAATGAGCAGTTCTTC
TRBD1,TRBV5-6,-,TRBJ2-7,CASSGGTGQYVYGQYF,TGTGCCAGCAGCGGTGGGACAGGTCAATACGTCTACGGGCAGTACTTC
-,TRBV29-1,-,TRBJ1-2,CSVEGRDNYGYTF,TGCAGCGTTGAAGGACGGGATAACTATGGCTACACCTTC
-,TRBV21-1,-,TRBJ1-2,CASSKFSLVREGWDYGYTF,TGTGCCAGCAGCAAATTTTCGCTCGTCAGAGAGGGTTGGGATTATGGCTACACCTTC
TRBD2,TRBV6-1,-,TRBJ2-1,CASSELGTSPSRQFF,TGTGCCAGCAGTGAACTGGGGACTAGCCCTAGCAGGCAGTTCTTC
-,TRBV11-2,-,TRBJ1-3,CASSLDRAGNTIYF,TGTGCCAGCAGCTTAGATCGCGCTGGAAACACCATATATTTT
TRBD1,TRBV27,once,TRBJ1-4,CASSPWTGGGGEKLFF,TGTGCCAGCAGTCCGTGGACAGGGGGCGGGGGTGAAAAACTGTTTTTT
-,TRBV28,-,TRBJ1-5,CASMAGASNQPQHF,TGTGCCAGCATGGCGGGGGCCAGCAATCAGCCCCAGCATTTT
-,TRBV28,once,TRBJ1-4,CASSFSGLREKLFF,TGTGCCAGCAGTTTTAGTGGGCTCAGGGAAAAACTGTTTTTT
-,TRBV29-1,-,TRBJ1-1,CSVQGSAEAFF,TGCAGCGTTCAGGGTTCGGCTGAAGCTTTCTTT